Sequencing of this T cell receptor beta chain was carried out in a study of OX40 agonist ivuxolimab in advanced cancers. Turning to the study itself: Six ivuxolimab dose levels, 0.01 to 10 mg/kg, were given intravenously every 2 weeks. Cancers in dose escalation were hepatocellular, melanoma, renal cell and head and neck. The study reported partial responses in three patients: one hepatocellular carcinoma, two cutaneous melanoma.

Trimming took off 6 bases at V and 2 bases at J, with 9 bases between the two ends. CDR3 length equals 13 residues. Germline loops: CDR1 KGHSH, CDR2 LQKENI. The repertoire was sequenced with immunoSEQ multiplex PCR; TCRdb's copy has only in-frame clones and lacks some. The table has 50,000 to 65,000 clones, around four fifths seen once; the top ten hold 0.7% to 0.8%. This chain uses TRBV18 with TRBJ2-3; no reliable D call. The TCR sequence derives from an adult with an advanced solid tumor such as melanoma, head and neck, liver or kidney cancer. This specimen consisted of CD4+ or CD8+ T cells sorted from blood, obtained in a trial of the OX40 agonist ivuxolimab. Here the CDR3 DNA reads TGTGCCAGCTCCCCAGACGTCACAGATACGCAGTATTTT. Protein sequence: CASSPDVTDTQYF.